Presented here are 31 T cell receptor beta chains from one specimen sequenced in a study of cytomegalovirus exposure and HLA in healthy donors. Using immunoSEQ multiplex PCR, the repertoire was profiled, and TCRdb retains in-frame clones only, with some absent. The sample contains about 130,000 clones, 80% to 90% of which appear only once. What was sequenced was PBMCs. Receptors were obtained from a woman aged 25 to 39 in good health and CMV-seropositive.

This clone was detected a few times. The rearrangement links TRBV2 to TRBJ1-2; D possibly corresponds to TRBD1 (6 bases). This CDR3 spans 13 amino acids. The V and J ends lost 3 bases and 2 bases respectively, with 7 bases between them. Looked up from germline, CDR1 is SNHLY and CDR2 is FYNNEI. Written as DNA, the CDR3 is TGTGCCAGCAGTGATGACAGGAACTATGGCTACACCTTC. This sequence encodes CASSDDRNYGYTF.

V and J are TRBV5-1 and TRBJ1-5; a weak D match, TRBD1 (6 bases). V was pared by 0 bases and J by 0 bases, with 10 bases between. CDR3 length: 16 amino acids. Per germline, CDR1 SGHRS and CDR2 YFSETQ. Here the CDR3 reads CASSLAGAVSNQPQHF. CDR3 in DNA: TGCGCCAGCAGCTTGGCAGGGGCCGTTAGCAATCAGCCCCAGCATTTT.

This clone was counted a single time. The chain uses TRBV13 and TRBJ2-5; D is ambiguous. This CDR3 has 12 residues. The germline V gene has CDR1 PRHDT and CDR2 FYEKMQ (reference sequence). The ends were cut back, 0 bases at V and 5 bases at J, with 4 bases in the middle. The CDR3 DNA sequence: TGTGCCAGCAGCTTAGGTCGGGAGACCCAGTACTTC. This encodes CASSLGRETQYF.

The chain recombines TRBV6-5 with TRBJ2-7; maybe TRBD1 (6 bases). Per germline, CDR1 MNHEY and CDR2 SVGAGI. CDR3 size: 15 residues. Trimming stripped 4 bases from V and 2 bases from J, with 15 bases between. DNA of the CDR3: TGTGCCAGCAGTTCCCTCAGGCAGGGGCCCTACGAGCAGTACTTC. Translation gives CASSSLRQGPYEQYF.

The chain carries TRBV29-1 and TRBJ1-2, with TRBD1 matching over 12 bases. The CDR3 is 15 residues long. The ends lost 3 bases at V and 5 bases at J; junction bases unmatched: 7. The germline CDR1 and CDR2 sequences are SQVTM and ANQGSEA. Written as DNA, the CDR3 is TGCAGCGTTGACCGGGACAGGGGGCGTCGGTATGGCTACACCTTC. Translated, it gives CSVDRDRGRRYGYTF.

The CDR3 nucleotides read TGTGCCAGCAGCCCCGGGGCGGGGGCACTCACGGGGGGGCAGTATTTT. Its protein product is CASSPGAGALTGGQYF. This rearrangement joins TRBV7-2 to TRBJ2-3, with D possibly being TRBD2 (7 bases). CDR1 and CDR2 from the germline V gene are SGHTA and FQGNSA. The CDR3 extends over 16 amino acids. V was pared by 5 bases and J by 11 bases, with 26 bases between.

The count of this clone is one. The rearrangement uses TRBV29-1 and TRBJ1-1; 11 bases fit TRBD1. The V segment lost 6 bases and the J segment 4 bases; nucleotides outside the gene matches: 1. This CDR3 has 12 amino acids. The germline V gene encodes CDR1 SQVTM and CDR2 ANQGSEA. The CDR3 loop reads CSVDRGRTEAFF. The CDR3 DNA reads as TGCAGCGTGGACAGGGGGCGCACTGAAGCTTTCTTT.

In regard to this clone: The sample carries other DNA sequences with the same CDR3. This sequence joins TRBV5-1 and TRBJ1-4; no firm D call. The CDR3 covers 12 residues. The ends were cut back, 0 bases at V and 5 bases at J, with 2 bases in the middle. Germline V CDR1 and CDR2: SGHRS, YFSETQ. The CDR3 region is CASSLANEKLFF. For the CDR3, the DNA is TGCGCCAGCAGCTTGGCGAATGAAAAACTGTTTTTT.

V usage is TRBV15 and J usage is TRBJ1-4; D gene uncertain. Trimming shortened V by 1 base and J by 4 bases, and 10 bases separated the two germline ends. The CDR3 totals 15 residues. The V gene's germline CDR1 is LNHNV and CDR2 YYDKDF (reference sequence). CDR3 region: CATSRAGVFNEKLFF. In DNA form, the CDR3 reads TGTGCCACCAGCAGAGCCGGGGTCTTTAATGAAAAACTGTTTTTT.

This chain joins TRBV28 and TRBJ2-7; 9 nucleotides align to TRBD2. The CDR3 is 15 amino acids. Losses at the gene ends were 4 bases for V and 6 bases for J; bases not matched to a gene: 10. Germline CDR1 and CDR2: MDHEN and SYDVKM. CDR3 coding DNA: TGTGCCAGCAGTTCAAGCGGGAGGTCTGTCGGCGAGCAGTACTTC. Encoded protein: CASSSSGRSVGEQYF. Full variable domain (outside the CDR3, taken from reference TRBV28 and TRBJ2-7): DVKVTQSSRYLVKRTGEKVFLECVQDMDHENMFWYRQDPGLGLRLIYFSYDVKMKEKGDIPEGYSVSREKKERFSLILESASTNQTSMYLCASSSSGRSVGEQYFGPGTRLTVT.

The chain employs TRBV6-5 and TRBJ2-7; no definite D call. The ends were cut back, 4 bases at V and 0 bases at J, with 7 bases in the middle. The CDR3 extends over 13 amino acids. Germline lookup yields CDR1 MNHEY and CDR2 SVGAGI. The CDR3 DNA is TGTGCCAGCAGTTCCCCTCTCTCCTACGAGCAGTACTTC. Protein sequence: CASSSPLSYEQYF.

This chain links TRBV12-5 with TRBJ1-2; a weak D match, TRBD1 (5 bases). Trimming removed 7 bases at V and 4 bases at J, with 10 bases between. CDR1 is LGHNT and CDR2 is FRNRAP in the germline V gene. This CDR3 region has 12 residues. The CDR3 spells CASVRQLYGYTF. DNA for the CDR3: TGTGCTAGTGTCCGACAGCTCTATGGCTACACCTTC.

The V gene is TRBV6-5, the J gene TRBJ2-7, with 7 bases aligning to TRBD1. CDR1 MNHEY and CDR2 SVGAGI come from the germline V gene. The CDR3 has 16 residues. J gave up 0 bases and V 2 bases, and 7 bases lay outside the gene matches. The CDR3 bases are TGTGCCAGCAGTTACGAGTGGGGGACAGCCTCCTACGAGCAGTACTTC. Translated: CASSYEWGTASYEQYF.

The rearrangement links TRBV4-2 to TRBJ1-2, with D hard to call. Trimming removed 1 base from V and 5 bases from J, with 11 bases in between. CDR1 LGHNA and CDR2 YNFKEQ come from the germline V gene. The CDR3 sequence is 14 residues long. The CDR3 here is CASSQGVADYGYTF. CDR3 coding DNA: TGTGCCAGCAGCCAAGGGGTGGCGGATTATGGCTACACCTTC.

This clone rates as medium-sized. The chain carries TRBV6-6 and TRBJ2-7; D perhaps matches TRBD2 (5 bases). CDR1 and CDR2 (germline): MNHNY, SVGAGI (reference sequence). The CDR3 is 13 residues long. The V end was cut by 5 bases, the J end by 9 bases, with 17 bases between. The CDR3 nucleotides are TGTGCCAGCAGTACCAGCGGTGGCGGAGGGCAGTACTTC. It encodes CASSTSGGGGQYF.

The chain is built from TRBV29-1 and TRBJ2-1; D not resolved. The V end lost 7 bases, the J end lost 9 bases, and 16 bases lay between the germline ends. This CDR3 region has 12 residues. Germline CDR1 is SQVTM and CDR2 is ANQGSEA. This CDR3 reads CSATGMLSEQFF. The CDR3, as DNA: TGCAGCGCCACGGGTATGTTGAGTGAGCAGTTCTTC.

The chain uses TRBV6-5 and TRBJ2-5; tentative D call: TRBD1 (6 bases). CDR1 is MNHEY and CDR2 is SVGAGI in the germline V gene. The CDR3 is 13 amino acids. V was shortened by 5 bases and J by 3 bases, with 10 bases between the two germline ends. CDR3 loop: CASSDRIEETQYF. The CDR3 region has the DNA TGTGCCAGCAGTGACAGGATTGAAGAGACCCAGTACTTC.

This clone was recorded a few times. The genes are TRBV10-3 and TRBJ2-7; tentative D call: TRBD2 (5 bases). CDR3 length: 15 residues. The V gene's germline CDR1 is ENHRY and CDR2 SYGVKD. Between the trimmed V and J ends, which lost 0 bases and 5 bases, there was a span of 14 bases. The CDR3, as DNA: TGTGCCATCAGTGAGTCTGGAGGTGGGAAGGACGAGCAGTACTTC. It specifies CAISESGGGKDEQYF.

The J gene is TRBJ1-5, the V gene TRBV27, with 8 bases fitting TRBD1. CDR3 length equals 15 residues. The junction had 3 bases not matched to a gene; V was cut back by 3 bases and J by 2 bases. Germline V gene sequence: CDR1 MNHEY, CDR2 SMNVEV (reference sequence). The CDR3 DNA follows: TGTGCCAGCAGTTTGAACAGGGGGGGCAATCAGCCCCAGCATTTT. It codes for CASSLNRGGNQPQHF.

The chain combines TRBV5-1 with TRBJ2-1; 9 nucleotides agree with TRBD2. The germline V gene has CDR1 SGHRS and CDR2 YFSETQ. The J segment lost 7 bases and the V segment lost 0 bases, leaving 8 bases of the junction unmatched. The length of the CDR3 is 16 residues. The CDR3 region has the DNA TGCGCCAGCAGCTTGGCTGTGACTAGCGGTTCTAATGAGCAGTTCTTC. Its translation: CASSLAVTSGSNEQFF.

The chain links TRBV4-1 to TRBJ2-3, with a possible D match to TRBD1 (6 bases). V lost 3 bases to trimming and J lost 2 bases, with 12 bases between them. This CDR3 comprises 15 residues. From germline, CDR1 is MGHRA and CDR2 YSYEKL. As DNA, the CDR3 is TGCGCCAGCAGCCATTCCTGGACAGTCACAGATACGCAGTATTTT. This sequence encodes CASSHSWTVTDTQYF.

The CDR3: CASSGTGSYEQYF. The CDR3, as DNA: TGTGCCAGCAGCGGTACTGGGAGCTACGAGCAGTACTTC. The gene calls are TRBV6-5 and TRBJ2-7, with TRBD2 as a possible D gene (5 bases). Trimming removed 6 bases from V and 3 bases from J, with 12 bases in between. The CDR3 spans 13 residues. The germline V gene has CDR1 MNHEY and CDR2 SVGAGI.

Points on this clone: The junction differs from germline at one of its ends, possibly a read error. The V call is TRBV11-2, the J call TRBJ2-5; 7 bases line up with TRBD2. The CDR3 length is 17 residues. CDR1 and CDR2 from the germline V gene are SGHAT and FQNNGV. This chain's CDR3 is CASSLPRDYPLQVTQYF. The CDR3 DNA reads as TGTGCCAGCAGCCTCCCCCGGGACTACCCACTTCAAGTGACCCAGTACTTC.

This chain joins TRBV2 and TRBJ2-7; tentative D call: TRBD2 (7 bases). Trimming took 6 bases from V and 3 from J, leaving 18 bases between them. The CDR3 runs 15 residues. Germline V gene lookup returns CDR1 SNHLY and CDR2 FYNNEI. CDR3 in DNA: TGTGCCAGCAGACTGGACAGCGGGAAGGTCTACGAGCAGTACTTC. Translated, it gives CASRLDSGKVYEQYF.

The chain links TRBV27 to TRBJ2-7, with D uncertain. The length of the CDR3 is 14 residues. Looked up from germline, CDR1 is MNHEY and CDR2 is SMNVEV (reference sequence). The V and J ends lost 3 bases and 3 bases respectively, with 12 bases between them. CDR3 bases: TGTGCCAGCAGTTTTGGAGACGGCAGCTACGAGCAGTACTTC. It translates to CASSFGDGSYEQYF.

The V call is TRBV2, the J call TRBJ1-5; a possible D gene is TRBD1 (5 bases). The CDR3 is made up of 15 amino acids. V was pared by 3 bases and J by 7 bases, with 16 bases between. Germline V CDR1 and CDR2: SNHLY, FYNNEI. In DNA form, the CDR3 reads TGTGCCAGCAGTGAGGCGGGGCGGGTGGTGCAGCCCCAGCATTTT. This translates into CASSEAGRVVQPQHF.

The V gene is TRBV15, the J gene TRBJ1-2, with 8 bases that match TRBD1. The V gene's germline CDR1 is LNHNV and CDR2 YYDKDF (reference sequence). The CDR3 is 14 residues long. J lost 9 bases, V lost 0 bases, and 6 bases had no gene match. The CDR3 nucleotides are TGTGCCACCAGCAGAGATCGACAGGGGATAAGCTACACCTTC. Its protein is CATSRDRQGISYTF. Full variable domain (missing parts from reference TRBV15 and TRBJ1-2): DAMVIQNPRYQVTQFGKPVTLSCSQTLNHNVMYWYQQKSSQAPKLLFHYYDKDFNNEADTPDNFQSRRPNTSFCFLDIRSPGLGDTAMYLCATSRDRQGISYTFGSGTRLTVV.

The chain links TRBV2 to TRBJ2-4; 16 nucleotides line up with TRBD2. CDR1 is SNHLY, CDR2 FYNNEI, per germline. The CDR3 is 22 amino acids. V dropped 4 bases and J dropped 0; count of bases not matched to a gene: 15. The CDR3 is CASSVPGQGTSGRALAKNIQYF. DNA of the CDR3: TGTGCCAGCAGTGTTCCGGGACAGGGGACTAGCGGGAGGGCCCTAGCCAAAAACATTCAGTACTTC.

This chain links TRBV29-1 with TRBJ1-1, with D perhaps TRBD1 (5 bases). The CDR3 totals 13 residues. CDR1 is SQVTM and CDR2 is ANQGSEA in the germline V gene. The V gene lost 3 bases and the J gene lost 4 bases, with 12 bases spanning the gap. The CDR3 protein is CSVEGGEVTEAFF. CDR3 DNA sequence: TGCAGCGTTGAGGGGGGGGAAGTCACTGAAGCTTTCTTT.

This clone was counted a few times. The chain combines TRBV6-5 with TRBJ1-6; 10 nucleotides match TRBD1. After removal of 6 bases from V and 13 bases from J, the junction contained 9 bases not matched to a gene. The germline V gene encodes CDR1 MNHEY and CDR2 SVGAGI. The length of the CDR3 is 14 residues. In DNA form, the CDR3 reads TGTGCCAGCAGATCCGGGACAGGGGCAATTCCCCTCCACTTT. Residues: CASRSGTGAIPLHF.

The chain has TRBV5-1 and TRBJ2-3, with 13 bases matching TRBD2. This CDR3 has 19 amino acids. Looked up from germline, CDR1 is SGHRS and CDR2 is YFSETQ. V lost 2 bases and J lost 3; bases outside the gene matches: 12. CDR3: CASSLTLAGGPGRTDTQYF. DNA of the CDR3: TGCGCCAGCAGCTTAACACTAGCGGGAGGGCCGGGGAGGACAGATACGCAGTATTTT.